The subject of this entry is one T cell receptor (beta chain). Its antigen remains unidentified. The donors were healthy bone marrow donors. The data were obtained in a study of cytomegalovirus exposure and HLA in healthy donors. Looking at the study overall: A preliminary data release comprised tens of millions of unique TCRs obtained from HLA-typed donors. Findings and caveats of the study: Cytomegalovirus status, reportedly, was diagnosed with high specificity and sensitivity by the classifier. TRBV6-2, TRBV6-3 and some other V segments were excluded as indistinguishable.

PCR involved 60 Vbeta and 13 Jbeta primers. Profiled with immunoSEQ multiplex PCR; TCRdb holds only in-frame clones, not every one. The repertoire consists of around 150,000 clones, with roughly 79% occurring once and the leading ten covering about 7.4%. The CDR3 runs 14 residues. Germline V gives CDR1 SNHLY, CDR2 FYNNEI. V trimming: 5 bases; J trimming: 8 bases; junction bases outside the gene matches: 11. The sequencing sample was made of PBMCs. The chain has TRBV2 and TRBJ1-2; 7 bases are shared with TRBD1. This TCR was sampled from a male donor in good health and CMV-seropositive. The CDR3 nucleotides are TGTGCCAGCAGTTCGACAGGGCGAGGAGGCGGCTACACCTTC. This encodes CASSSTGRGGGYTF.